Described below is a single T cell receptor beta chain sequence and its context. This entry is derived from a study of blood T cell repertoires in COVID-19. Across the study: T cells, B-cell-depleted T cells, or PBMCs provided the cDNA or gDNA that served as material.

V lost 6 bases to trimming and J lost 11 bases; unmatched junction nucleotides: 12. The germline gives CDR1 MNHEY, CDR2 SVGEGT. CDR3 length: 13 amino acids. Per the original methods: Reference gene primer amplification gave nucleated cell count estimates. Assay: immunoSEQ multiplex PCR; the TCRdb copy retains only in-frame clones and omits some. V and J calls and clone size are given by that table; D and trimming were obtained from the DNA. Of about 220,000 clones listed, approximately 86% were seen once; the top ten hold approximately 4%. The TCR originated in a woman aged 80 or over with acute or convalescent COVID-19. Sequencing was done on a sample of peripheral blood. The chain recombines TRBV6-2 or TRBV6-3 with TRBJ1-1, with TRBD1 matching 7 bases. CDR3 in DNA: TGTGCCAGCAGCCTACCTAGCAGGGGGAGCGCTTTCTTT. Amino acids: CASSLPSRGSAFF.